Listed here is a single T cell receptor beta chain. The antigen is not known. The sample is drawn from a study of shared clonotypes between healthy human individuals. Whole-study results and caveats: The four-donor shared clonotypes exceeded non-shared clonotypes in generation probability, with non-shared ones scoring lower. Depth was large, yet rarefaction showed that sorted-subset sequencing was incomplete.

Unmatched junction bases numbered 5, after V lost 6 bases and J lost 5 bases. CDR3 size: 14 residues. Germline CDR1 and CDR2: MNHNY and SVGAGI (reference sequence). Per sorted-subset replicate PCR, input was approximately 180 ng DNA, representing roughly 28,000 T cell genomes. Generated by immunoSEQ multiplex PCR, the TCRdb table keeps only in-frame clones and is missing some. The sample shows over 300,000 clones, about nine tenths of them seen only once. Donors, without exception, were Caucasian adults residing in Nashville, Tennessee. The sequence was collected from a man between 18 and 35 years old in good health. The rearrangement links TRBV6-6 to TRBJ1-3; 9 bases align to TRBD1. The sequenced sample consisted of memory CD8+ T cells sorted from blood. Subset reported: CD45RO+ cells pooled with CCR7-negative TemRA cells. CDR3 sequence (DNA): TGTGCCAGCAGGTGGACAGGGGTGCGAAACACCATATATTTT. Its protein product is CASRWTGVRNTIYF.